This T cell receptor (beta chain) was found in a study of T cell changes during pregnancy in multiple sclerosis. The repertoire was sequenced with immunoSEQ multiplex PCR; TCRdb's copy has only in-frame clones and lacks some. Seen here are 90,000 to 130,000 clones, 92% observed once, and the top ten hold 1.5%. The receptor was derived from a female donor with multiple sclerosis, enrolled in a pregnancy study. The specimen comprised peripheral blood, sampled in the third trimester of pregnancy.

CDR3 nucleotides: TGTGCCTGGGATAGCGGTACCTACGAGCAGTACTTC. The encoded protein is CAWDSGTYEQYF. This chain joins TRBV30 and TRBJ2-7; D possibly corresponds to TRBD2 (6 bases). CDR1 is GTSNPN, CDR2 SVGIG, per germline (reference sequence). The CDR3 length is 12 residues. V lost 5 bases and J lost 2, with 10 bases in between.